Presented here are 29 T cell receptor beta chains from one specimen sequenced in a study of cytomegalovirus exposure and HLA in healthy donors. The PCR employed 60 Vbeta primers together with 13 Jbeta primers. Generated by immunoSEQ multiplex PCR, the TCRdb table keeps only in-frame clones and is missing some. The sample holds about 190,000 clones, over 70% seen once. The sample consisted of PBMCs. All receptors come from a man aged 30-40 years in good health and CMV-seronegative.

The J gene is TRBJ2-7, the V gene TRBV18; 7 nucleotides align to TRBD1. Germline loops: CDR1 KGHSH, CDR2 LQKENI. V shed 3 bases and J 5 bases; nucleotides not matched to a gene: 7. The CDR3 is made up of 14 amino acids. The CDR3 sequence: CASSPTGSLDEQYF. The DNA of the CDR3 is TGTGCCAGCTCACCGACAGGGAGTCTCGACGAGCAGTACTTC.

The V gene is TRBV7-2, the J gene TRBJ1-2, with D hard to call. V was clipped by 0 bases and J by 8 bases, with 10 bases between them. Germline-derived CDR1 and CDR2 are SGHTA and FQGNSA. The CDR3 is 13 residues long. The CDR3 is CASSLADFRGYTF. In DNA, the CDR3 is TGTGCCAGCAGCTTAGCCGACTTTAGGGGCTACACCTTC.

The rearrangement uses TRBV2 and TRBJ1-6; no definite D call. The CDR3 has 14 residues. Between the trimmed V and J ends, which lost 7 bases and 7 bases, there was a span of 14 bases. CDR1 and CDR2 from the germline V gene are SNHLY and FYNNEI. The CDR3 coding sequence is TGTGCCAGCACACTCAGGCCTGGCAATTCACCCCTCCACTTT. It encodes CASTLRPGNSPLHF.

This sequence joins TRBV7-9 and TRBJ2-7, with D possibly being TRBD1 (6 bases). Trimming removed 6 bases at V and 1 base at J, with 10 bases between. CDR1 is SEHNR, CDR2 FQNEAQ, per germline (reference sequence). There are 13 residues in the CDR3. This CDR3 is CASRPGQSYEQYF. CDR3 DNA: TGTGCCAGCAGACCCGGACAGTCCTACGAGCAGTACTTC.

This clone was seen more than once but under ten times. This chain uses TRBV5-6 with TRBJ1-2; a weak D match, TRBD1 (5 bases). V lost 2 bases to trimming and J lost 0 bases, with 14 bases between them. The CDR3 has 16 amino acids. In germline, CDR1 is SGHDT, CDR2 YYEEEE. CDR3 sequence (DNA): TGTGCCAGCAGCTTCTTTGACAGTCTAGCTAACTATGGCTACACCTTC. This translates into CASSFFDSLANYGYTF. The whole variable domain, filled in from reference TRBV5-6 and TRBJ1-2, reads DAGVTQSPTHLIKTRGQQVTLRCSPKSGHDTVSWYQQALGQGPQFIFQYYEEEERQRGNFPDRFSGHQFPNYSSELNVNALLLGDSALYLCASSFFDSLANYGYTFGSGTRLTVV.

The chain links TRBV4-1 to TRBJ2-7, with 9 bases aligning to TRBD2. Germline V lookup: CDR1 MGHRA, CDR2 YSYEKL. CDR3 length equals 17 residues. The V segment lost 0 bases and the J segment 3 bases; nucleotides outside the gene matches: 9. In DNA form, the CDR3 reads TGCGCCAGCAGCCAAGAGAAGGCTAGCGGGGAAGTCTACGAGCAGTACTTC. Protein product: CASSQEKASGEVYEQYF.

The chain employs TRBV10-3 and TRBJ2-3, with 10 nucleotides matching TRBD2. The CDR3 extends over 16 amino acids. Germline loops: CDR1 ENHRY, CDR2 SYGVKD. V gave up 2 bases and J gave up 3 bases; unmatched junction bases: 5. Here the CDR3 DNA reads TGTGCCATCAGTGAGGTGGCTAGCGGGAGTACAGATACGCAGTATTTT. This translates into CAISEVASGSTDTQYF.

The chain joins TRBV29-1 to TRBJ2-1, with TRBD2 matching 8 bases. The V gene end was trimmed by 6 bases and the J gene end by 0 bases; junction bases not matched to a gene: 10. CDR3 length: 16 residues. Germline assignment: CDR1 SQVTM and CDR2 ANQGSEA. CDR3 amino acids: CSVEKGLGTSYNEQFF. In nucleotides, the CDR3 is TGCAGCGTCGAAAAGGGACTAGGAACCTCCTACAATGAGCAGTTCTTC.

On this clone itself: Sequence at one end of the junction differs from germline and may be a read error. This same CDR3 is encoded by further DNA sequences in the sample. This chain uses TRBV7-8 with TRBJ2-7, with D possibly matching TRBD1 (6 bases). The CDR3 extends over 14 amino acids. From germline, CDR1 is SGHVS and CDR2 FQNEAQ. The CDR3 spells CASRSQTGGYEQYF. CDR3 in DNA: TGCGCCAGCAGAAGTCAGACAGGAGGCTACGAGCAGTACTTC.

The V and J genes are TRBV6-5 and TRBJ2-1; D gene ambiguous. V was pared by 0 bases and J by 4 bases, with 13 bases between. CDR3 length: 16 residues. Germline CDR1 is MNHEY and CDR2 is SVGAGI. In DNA, the CDR3 is TGTGCCAGCAGTTACTCCCAGTACCCATCATACAATGAGCAGTTCTTC. It translates to CASSYSQYPSYNEQFF.

This clone has only a few counts. This sequence joins TRBV19 and TRBJ2-2; D is possibly TRBD1 (5 bases). This CDR3 is built from 12 residues. In germline, CDR1 is LNHDA, CDR2 SQIVND (reference sequence). V was shortened by 6 bases and J by 6 bases, with 8 bases between the two germline ends. The chain's CDR3 is CASRDIPGELFF. For the CDR3, the DNA is TGTGCCAGTAGGGACATTCCCGGGGAGCTGTTTTTT.

This clone occurred once. The chain is built from TRBV10-1 and TRBJ2-3, with 10 positions matching TRBD2. This CDR3 contains 14 residues. J lost 1 base, V lost 6 bases, and 1 base had no gene match. Per the germline V gene, CDR1 is WNHNN and CDR2 is SYGVQD (reference sequence). In nucleotides, the CDR3 is TGCGCCAGCAGACTAGCGGGGCGCACAGATACGCAGTATTTT. It yields the protein CASRLAGRTDTQYF.

The gene calls are TRBV19 and TRBJ1-5; no clear D. The CDR3 totals 12 residues. Germline CDR1 reads LNHDA; CDR2 reads SQIVND (reference sequence). V lost 4 bases and J lost 5, with 6 bases in between. The CDR3 sequence: CASSKDYQPQHF. The CDR3 region has the DNA TGTGCCAGTAGTAAAGACTATCAGCCCCAGCATTTT.

Comments on this clone: Germline is not matched at one junction end, which may reflect a read error. The chain uses TRBV14 and TRBJ2-3; no clear D gene. The CDR3 loop spans 14 amino acids. The germline gives CDR1 SGHDN, CDR2 FVKESK. CDR3: CANSQEASTDTQYF. In DNA, the CDR3 is TGTGCCAACAGCCAAGAGGCTAGCACAGATACGCAGTATTTT.

This clone showed up just once. The rearrangement joins TRBV30 to TRBJ1-6; tentative D call: TRBD1 (6 bases). Trimming took 1 base from V and 5 from J, leaving 21 bases between them. This CDR3 region has 18 residues. Germline assignment: CDR1 GTSNPN and CDR2 SVGIG (reference sequence). The CDR3 coding sequence is TGTGCCTGGAGTGCGGGGGCCGGGGGGCCTCTAAATAATTCACCCCTCCACTTT. It specifies CAWSAGAGGPLNNSPLHF. Drawing the rest from reference TRBV30 and TRBJ1-6, the complete variable domain is SQTIHQWPATLVQPVGSPLSLECTVEGTSNPNLYWYRQAAGRGLQLLFYSVGIGQISSEVPQNLSASRPQDRQFILSSKKLLLSDSGFYLCAWSAGAGGPLNNSPLHFGNGTRLTVT.

In this sample, this clone turned up a few times. The chain uses TRBV6-5 and TRBJ2-5, with D possibly TRBD1 on 5 matching bases. V was trimmed by 4 bases and J by 5 bases, leaving 17 bases between them. Germline values: CDR1 MNHEY, CDR2 SVGAGI. The CDR3 spans 15 residues. The CDR3 loop reads CASSSLLRGRETQYF. CDR3 in DNA: TGTGCCAGCAGTTCCCTACTTAGGGGCCGGGAGACCCAGTACTTC.

This sequence joins TRBV29-1 and TRBJ1-2; D perhaps matches TRBD1 (5 bases). Germline V gives CDR1 SQVTM, CDR2 ANQGSEA. The CDR3 spans 13 residues. Trimming shortened V by 6 bases and J by 4 bases, and 15 bases separated the two germline ends. The DNA for the CDR3 is TGCAGCGTCCGAGTAGGGGCGGCCTATGGCTACACCTTC. It encodes CSVRVGAAYGYTF.

This clone was seen just once. The rearrangement links TRBV11-3 to TRBJ2-1; a weak D match, TRBD1 (6 bases). The CDR3 has 14 amino acids. Per germline, CDR1 SGHNT and CDR2 YENEEA. V dropped 1 base and J dropped 6 bases, with 10 bases sitting between them. CDR3 sequence (DNA): TGTGCCAGCAGCTTAGGGACAGTAGTCAATGAGCAGTTCTTC. This sequence encodes CASSLGTVVNEQFF.

The gene calls are TRBV5-1 and TRBJ2-1, with a tentative D call TRBD1 (8 bases). The CDR3 runs 15 residues. CDR1 and CDR2 from the germline V gene are SGHRS and YFSETQ. V lost 7 bases and J lost 8, with 22 bases in between. The CDR3: CASGRDGTGADEQFF. The CDR3 nucleotides are TGCGCCAGCGGGAGGGACGGGACAGGAGCAGATGAGCAGTTCTTC.

Only one count was recorded for this clone. V is TRBV7-8 and J is TRBJ1-1; the match to TRBD1 covers 7 bases. Germline V gives CDR1 SGHVS, CDR2 FQNEAQ. CDR3 size: 15 residues. V was pared by 3 bases and J by 6 bases, with 10 bases of the junction left unmatched. The CDR3 sequence is CASSLRGGGGSEAFF. The CDR3 bases are TGTGCCAGCAGCTTGAGAGGGGGCGGGGGGTCTGAAGCTTTCTTT.

The V gene is TRBV7-8, the J gene TRBJ1-3; 11 bases agree with TRBD1. The V gene's germline CDR1 is SGHVS and CDR2 FQNEAQ. The CDR3 contains 16 residues. With V trimmed by 4 bases and J by 0 bases, 2 bases remained unmatched. This chain's CDR3 is CASSWGQGDSGNTIYF. For the CDR3, the DNA is TGTGCCAGCAGCTGGGGACAGGGGGACTCTGGAAACACCATATATTTT.

The chain has TRBV5-4 and TRBJ2-7, with 7 bases fitting TRBD1. The germline CDR1 and CDR2 sequences are SGHNT and YYREEE (reference sequence). The CDR3 totals 15 residues. The ends lost 5 bases at V and 2 bases at J; junction bases unmatched: 10. CDR3 sequence reads: CASRSGTVETYEQYF. For the CDR3, the DNA is TGTGCCAGCAGATCCGGGACAGTTGAAACCTACGAGCAGTACTTC.

The rearrangement links TRBV7-8 to TRBJ1-4; the D gene is possibly TRBD1 (6 bases). The CDR3 totals 18 residues. Germline-derived CDR1 and CDR2 are SGHVS and FQNEAQ. The ends were cut back, 1 base at V and 10 bases at J, with 25 bases in the middle. The CDR3 DNA follows: TGTGCCAGCAGCTTAGAACGCCAGGGGTTCGGTTTTGAAGGAAAACTGTTTTTT. This gives the protein CASSLERQGFGFEGKLFF.

The V gene is TRBV10-2, the J gene TRBJ2-7, with D perhaps TRBD1 (7 bases). V dropped 7 bases and J dropped 3 bases, with 16 bases sitting between them. The CDR3 is 14 amino acids. CDR1 and CDR2 from the germline V gene are WSHSY and SAAADI. This CDR3 reads CASTKGGTDYEQYF. The CDR3 DNA reads as TGCGCCAGCACCAAAGGGGGGACAGACTACGAGCAGTACTTC.

This clone appeared a single time. J is TRBJ2-5 and V is TRBV18; no reliable D call. TRBJ2-7 explains the end of the DNA better; the J call may be wrong. The CDR3 loop spans 14 amino acids. Germline CDR1 is KGHSH and CDR2 is LQKENI. The CDR3 DNA reads TGTGCCAGCTCCGGAACCGCCGGAGCTTACGAGCAGTACTTC. Translating gives CASSGTAGAYEQYF.

The chain employs TRBV19 and TRBJ2-2, with TRBD1 matching 8 bases. The CDR3 extends over 16 amino acids. Trimming took 2 bases from V and 4 from J; bases not matched to a gene: 6. Germline CDR1 is LNHDA and CDR2 is SQIVND (reference sequence). Here the CDR3 DNA reads TGTGCCAGTAGTATACAGGGGGCGACGGGCACCGGGGAGCTGTTTTTT. It encodes CASSIQGATGTGELFF.

The gene calls are TRBV28 and TRBJ2-5; 8 bases map to TRBD2. The CDR3 is 16 residues long. J was trimmed by 5 bases and V by 10 bases; bases with no gene match: 18. Germline CDR1 is MDHEN and CDR2 is SYDVKM. The CDR3 loop is CATSGGYREGRETQYF. The DNA of the CDR3 is TGTGCCACCTCCGGGGGGTACCGGGAGGGCCGTGAGACCCAGTACTTC. The full variable domain, completed using reference TRBV28 and TRBJ2-5, is DVKVTQSSRYLVKRTGEKVFLECVQDMDHENMFWYRQDPGLGLRLIYFSYDVKMKEKGDIPEGYSVSREKKERFSLILESASTNQTSMYLCATSGGYREGRETQYFGPGTRLLVL.

The chain employs TRBV5-1 and TRBJ2-2; TRBD1 is a possible D gene (5 bases). V lost 0 bases and J 5 bases, leaving 11 bases between the germline ends. Germline V gene data show CDR1 as SGHRS and CDR2 as YFSETQ. The CDR3 has 15 residues. The CDR3 DNA reads TGCGCCAGCAGCTTGGGCAGGGCCCCGACCGGGGAGCTGTTTTTT. Encoded protein: CASSLGRAPTGELFF.

V gene TRBV19 combines with J gene TRBJ2-3; D is undetermined. The germline V gene has CDR1 LNHDA and CDR2 SQIVND (reference sequence). Trimming stripped 5 bases from V and 0 bases from J, with 15 bases between. CDR3 length equals 16 residues. CDR3 amino acids: CASSALAASSTDTQYF. As DNA, the CDR3 is TGTGCCAGTAGTGCCTTGGCTGCCTCTAGCACAGATACGCAGTATTTT. Filled out from reference TRBV19 and TRBJ2-3, the complete variable domain reads DGGITQSPKYLFRKEGQNVTLSCEQNLNHDAMYWYRQDPGQGLRLIYYSQIVNDFQKGDIAEGYSVSREKKESFPLTVTSAQKNPTAFYLCASSALAASSTDTQYFGPGTRLTVL.